The present T cell receptor (beta chain) was sequenced within a study of identical twins. The study's findings and limits: Monozygotic twins shared more out-of-frame TCR alpha than recombination models predicted. In cord blood, abundant beta clonotypes had fewer insertions; memory showed no trend.

This clonotype appeared a few times. The antigen remains undetermined. TCRdb analysed the 5' RACE reads with MiXCR anew, one entry per CDR3 protein. This table has under 250,000 distinct CDR3 sequences, roughly 7.5% appearing once. These same records also appear under a second study, on yellow fever vaccine responses in identical twins.

The sample consisted of CD8+ T cells sorted from blood. This clonotype was sampled from a woman under 30 in good health.

CDR3 coding DNA: TGTGCCAGCAGCTTAGACGGAAATGGCTACACCTTC. Protein product: CASSLDGNGYTF. This chain links TRBV11-3 with TRBJ1-2; D unclear. Per germline, CDR1 SGHNT and CDR2 YENEEA. There are 12 residues in the CDR3. Trimming removed 0 bases from V and 6 bases from J, with 5 bases in between.